This TCR beta chain derives from a study of response to subunit inactivated influenza vaccine. Study-wide findings and caveats: Authors suggested that a seasonal influenza vaccination recruits few new T cells each time.

As to this clonotype: The target antigen is unknown.

The CDR3 loop spans 12 amino acids. Trimming shortened V by 6 bases and J by 2 bases, and 11 bases separated the two germline ends. Germline V lookup: CDR1 DFQATT, CDR2 SNEGSKA (reference sequence). MiXCR, applied by TCRdb to the RT-PCR reads, yields one record per CDR3 protein. The table has about 540,000 distinct CDR3 sequences, approximately 22% seen once. These data were also filed under a second study, of T cells expressing NK-cell markers. As that report states: UMI-tagged 5'RACE template switching yielded the TCR beta cDNA. T cells sorted in several experiments were restricted to alpha-beta TCR T cells by an anti-gamma-delta TCR antibody. The CD3+CD56-NKG2C+ fraction was also led by these clonotypes in a few donors.

This receptor was taken from a man aged 45-65 years who received an inactivated influenza vaccine. The input for sequencing was CD4+ T cells sorted from PBMCs, taken 11 to 12 days after vaccination. The gene calls are TRBV20-1 and TRBJ2-7, with D possibly being TRBD1 (5 bases). Here the CDR3 reads CSAVMGPYEQYF. The CDR3 DNA sequence: TGCAGTGCGGTGATGGGGCCCTACGAGCAGTACTTC.